This T cell receptor (beta chain) was captured in a study of shared clonotypes between healthy human individuals. Sequencing was performed with immunoSEQ multiplex PCR; in TCRdb, only in-frame clones are kept and a portion is missing. The profile covers approximately 470,000 clones, with around four fifths appearing a single time and approximately 12% taken by the ten largest. As for this clone: Compared with germline, one end of the junction differs, possibly owing to a read error.

The germline V gene encodes CDR1 SSHAT and CDR2 FNYEAQ (reference sequence). This CDR3 is built from 15 residues. The chain recombines TRBV7-7 with TRBJ2-3, with 7 bases aligning to TRBD2. The TCR originated in a woman in her thirties or forties in good health. Some clones in this sample may be carry-over from other donors' samples. Sequenced: PBMCs. The CDR3 coding sequence is TGTGCTAGCAGCCGCGGAGCGGGACCCACAGATACGCAGTATTTT. It yields the protein CASSRGAGPTDTQYF.